Listed below are T cell receptor beta chains from one sample, sequenced in a study of blood T cell repertoires in COVID-19. TCRdb keeps only in-frame clones here, not all; method: immunoSEQ multiplex PCR. In the table there are 90,000 to 100,000 clones, about 70% of which are singletons. Sequenced material: peripheral blood. The receptors were sampled from a woman in her sixties or seventies in a cohort sampled during active or convalescent COVID-19. Each CDR3 is given with its conserved first and last residue. A D gene is named only where the DNA matches it firmly. Rows give clone size only sometimes, using once, few, many, or a class for an expanded clone.

>once|14|TRBJ1-2|.|TRBV5-6
TGTGCCAGCAGCTCTGGCAGGGGAGTTCGAGGCTACACCTTC
CASSSGRGVRGYTF
>.|14|TRBJ1-5|.|TRBV19
TGTGCCAGTAGTTACAGACCTAGCAATCAGCCCCAGCATTTT
CASSYRPSNQPQHF
>.|14|TRBJ2-3|TRBD2|TRBV19
TGTGCCACTGGACTAGCGGGACGCAAAGATACGCAGTATTTT
CATGLAGRKDTQYF
>.|15|TRBJ1-3|.|TRBV2
TGTGCCAGCAGTGCTGCCAGGGGACCTGGAAACACCATATATTTT
CASSAARGPGNTIYF
>.|15|TRBJ2-1|TRBD2|TRBV11-3
TGTGCCAGCAGCTTAGGACGGGCGGGGGGGCTTGAGCAGTTCTTC
CASSLGRAGGLEQFF
>.|15|TRBJ2-4|TRBD1|TRBV5-4
TGTGCCAGCAGCTTACGACAGGGGTTCAAAAACATTCAGTACTTC
CASSLRQGFKNIQYF
>.|14|TRBJ1-2|.|TRBV7-2
TGTGCCAGCAGCTTAGGACAGTTTAACTATGGCTACACCTTC
CASSLGQFNYGYTF
>.|15|TRBJ2-1|.|TRBV19
TGTGCCAGTACCGCTCCGGGGGGCGGGTACAATGAGCAGTTCTTC
CASTAPGGGYNEQFF
>.|18|TRBJ2-6|TRBD1|TRBV15
TGTGCCACCAGCAGAAACCCGACAGGGGTACCTGGGGCCAACGTCCTGACTTTC
CATSRNPTGVPGANVLTF
>once|15|TRBJ2-7|TRBD2|TRBV10-3
TGTGCCATCAGCCCTCCAGCGGGGGGGACCTACGAGCAGTACTTC
CAISPPAGGTYEQYF
>.|14|TRBJ1-2|TRBD1|TRBV5-1
TGCGCCAGCAGCTTGGAAGGGGACAGCTATGGCTACACCTTC
CASSLEGDSYGYTF
>.|14|TRBJ1-1|.|TRBV4-2
TGTGCCAGCAGCCAAGCTTATGGGGGGGAAAAGGCTTTCTTT
CASSQAYGGEKAFF
>.|11|TRBJ1-2|TRBD1|TRBV30
TGTGCCTGCGGGACAGTCGATGGCTACACCTTC
CACGTVDGYTF
>.|13|TRBJ2-3|.|TRBV7-2
TGTGCCAGCAGCTTAGTCCGGGGGGATACGCAGTATTTT
CASSLVRGDTQYF
>few|14|TRBJ1-2|.|TRBV6-5
TGTGCCAGCAGTTACTCGTTGGGAGCGGGTGGCTACACCTTC
CASSYSLGAGGYTF
>.|14|TRBJ1-2|TRBD1|TRBV2
TGTGCCAGCAGCGAAGTCAGGGGGCAGTATGGCTACACCTTC
CASSEVRGQYGYTF
>.|14|TRBJ2-5|.|TRBV3-1/TRBV3-2
TGTGCCAGCAGCCAGGGGGGGGGCCTTGAGACCCAGTACTTC
CASSQGGGLETQYF
>.|15|TRBJ2-7|TRBD1|TRBV9
TGTGCCAGCAGCGACCCCGGGACAGGGTCCCACGAGCAGTACTTC
CASSDPGTGSHEQYF
>.|19|TRBJ1-3|TRBD1|TRBV5-8
TGTGCCAGCAGCTTGTTGGTCGGGACAGGGGGCTACTCTGGAAACACCATATATTTT
CASSLLVGTGGYSGNTIYF
>once|16|TRBJ2-1|TRBD1|TRBV24-1
TGTGCCACCAGTGACCTGGGACAGGGGGCAGGCAATGAGCAGTTCTTC
CATSDLGQGAGNEQFF
>.|13|TRBJ2-1|.|TRBV11-3
TGTGCCAGCAGCTTCTCCCCTTACAATGAGCAGTTCTTC
CASSFSPYNEQFF
>.|14|TRBJ2-3|.|TRBV5-6
TGTGCCAGCAGCTTGGGGGGGCTAAGAAGTACGCAGTATTTT
CASSLGGLRSTQYF
>.|15|TRBJ1-5|TRBD1|TRBV6-5
TGTGCCAGCGATCTAAGTCAGGGGGTCTTTCAGCCCCAGCATTTT
CASDLSQGVFQPQHF
>.|12|TRBJ1-5|.|TRBV30
TGTGCCTGGAGTTGGACTGGGCAGCCCCAGCATTTT
CAWSWTGQPQHF
>few|15|TRBJ2-5|TRBD1|TRBV5-6
TGTGCCAGCAGCACGACAGGGGGCTTAGGAGAGACCCAGTACTTC
CASSTTGGLGETQYF
>.|17|TRBJ2-2|TRBD2|TRBV5-1
TGCGCCAGCAGCATAAGCTCTAGCGGGGGGAACACCGGGGAGCTGTTTTTT
CASSISSSGGNTGELFF
>.|15|TRBJ2-2|TRBD1|TRBV6-5
TGTGCCAGCAGCCCCGGGACAGCGATTTCCGGGGAGCTGTTTTTT
CASSPGTAISGELFF
>.|14|TRBJ1-2|TRBD1|TRBV19
TGTGCCAGTAGAACGGACAGGGCTAACTATGGCTACACCTTC
CASRTDRANYGYTF
>few|12|TRBJ2-2|.|TRBV7-3
TGTGCCAGCAGCTACTACACCGGGGAGCTGTTTTTT
CASSYYTGELFF
>once|15|TRBJ1-4|TRBD1|TRBV4-1
TGCGCCAGCAGCCCCCGAGCAGGGGGCCGTGAAAAACTGTTTTTT
CASSPRAGGREKLFF
>few|12|TRBJ1-6|.|TRBV15
TGTGCCACCAGCAGACCGAATTCACCCCTCCACTTT
CATSRPNSPLHF